This entry is about one T cell receptor (beta chain). With a J-beta primer mix and a sample-barcoded 5' primer, a second PCR ran about 6 to 11 cycles. A 12-random-nucleotide template-switch adaptor tagged each cDNA molecule. Each CDR3 protein is one row after TCRdb ran MiXCR on the 5' RACE reads. This sample has about 800,000 distinct CDR3 sequences, with approximately 25% found just once. V dropped 0 bases and J dropped 8 bases, with 17 bases sitting between them. The V gene's germline CDR1 is SGDLS and CDR2 YYNGEE. There are 15 residues in the CDR3. This specimen belongs to a study of blood T cells in healthy people across ages. A minimum of 5 micrograms of total RNA was extracted per sample. The same specimen was also included in a second study, on T cells of mothers and their children. Per that study: Every mother supplied over 9 million TCR beta CDR3 reads and every child a few million. Thymic selection, a shaping force on TCR recombination output, acts similarly in related and unrelated pairs.

V and J are TRBV9 and TRBJ1-2; tentatively, D is TRBD1 (5 bases). The specimen was blood. The TCR sequence derives from a boy aged 5-17 years in good health. DNA for the CDR3: TGTGCCAGCAGCGTAGCGGGGGGTCCTTCGGTAGGCTACACCTTC. Encoded protein: CASSVAGGPSVGYTF.